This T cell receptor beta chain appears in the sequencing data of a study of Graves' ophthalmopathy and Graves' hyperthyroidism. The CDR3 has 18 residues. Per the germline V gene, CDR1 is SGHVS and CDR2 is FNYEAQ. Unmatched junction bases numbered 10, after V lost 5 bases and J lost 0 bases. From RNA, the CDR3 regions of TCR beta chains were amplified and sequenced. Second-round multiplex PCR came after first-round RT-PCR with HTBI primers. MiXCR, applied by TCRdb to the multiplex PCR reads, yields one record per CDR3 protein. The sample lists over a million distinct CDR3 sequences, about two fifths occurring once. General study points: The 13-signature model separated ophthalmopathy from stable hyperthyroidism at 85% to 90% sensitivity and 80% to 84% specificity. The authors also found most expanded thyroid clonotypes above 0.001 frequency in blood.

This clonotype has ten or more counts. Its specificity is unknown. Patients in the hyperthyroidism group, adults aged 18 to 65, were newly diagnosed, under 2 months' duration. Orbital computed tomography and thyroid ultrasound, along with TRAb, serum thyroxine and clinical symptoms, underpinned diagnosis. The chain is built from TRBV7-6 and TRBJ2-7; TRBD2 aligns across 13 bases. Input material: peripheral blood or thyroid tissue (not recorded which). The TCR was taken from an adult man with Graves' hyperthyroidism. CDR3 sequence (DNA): TGTGCCAGCAGCGCCCAAGGGACTAGCGGGATTACCTCCTACGAGCAGTACTTC. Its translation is CASSAQGTSGITSYEQYF.